What follows are 20 T cell receptor beta chains derived from one specimen sequenced in a study of shared clonotypes between healthy human individuals (dated by TCRdb to between 2020 and 2021). The library came from the immunoSEQ multiplex PCR assay. TCRdb stores this immuneACCESS table with in-frame sequences only. Part of the clones is absent; in the studies checked, under half of the shortfall reflects unresolved V genes, and no reason is known for the rest. The sample has 1,500,000 or so clones on record, 98% to 99% of them singletons. The top ten clones comprise 0.36% of the sample. The sample taken for sequencing was naive CD4+ T cells sorted from blood. Explained via the paper, the cell subset or site label denotes: CD45RA+ positively selected. The receptors here all came from a man under 40 in good health.

The V call is TRBV5-3, the J call TRBJ2-3; TRBD2 aligns across 9 bases. TRBV5-3 is noted as an ORF with a role that remains uncertain. The CDR3 spans 17 residues. V lost 4 bases and J lost 0; bases outside the gene matches: 9. The chain's CDR3 is CARSQGTSRLSTDTQYF. Here the CDR3 DNA reads TGTGCCAGAAGCCAAGGGACTAGCAGGCTTAGCACAGATACGCAGTATTTT.

The rearrangement links TRBV4-1 to TRBJ2-7; D possibly corresponds to TRBD2 (5 bases). The CDR3 is made up of 17 amino acids. Germline V gene sequence: CDR1 MGHRA, CDR2 YSYEKL. The V gene lost 1 base and the J gene lost 4 bases, with 20 bases spanning the gap. The CDR3: CASSQGRRAGEWYEQYF. The CDR3 nucleotides read TGCGCCAGCAGCCAAGGGAGGCGCGCCGGAGAGTGGTACGAGCAGTACTTC.

V gene TRBV12-5 combines with J gene TRBJ2-3; 10 bases fit TRBD2. Germline V lookup: CDR1 LGHNT, CDR2 FRNRAP. This CDR3 comprises 17 residues. V shed 1 base and J 4 bases; nucleotides not matched to a gene: 8. CDR3 DNA: TGTGCTAGTGGTTTGGCCCCTTCTAGCGGGAGTGCAGATACGCAGTATTTT. Its translation is CASGLAPSSGSADTQYF.

CDR3 loop: CASSLRRTTTNEKLFF. CDR3 nucleotides: TGTGCCAGCAGCTTACGGAGGACTACAACTAATGAAAAACTGTTTTTT. This chain links TRBV7-9 with TRBJ1-4; D ambiguous. In germline, CDR1 is SEHNR, CDR2 FQNEAQ (reference sequence). V was cut by 2 bases and J by 0 bases, with 10 bases left in between. The CDR3 length is 16 residues.

J is TRBJ2-6 and V is TRBV30, with D unclear. This CDR3 contains 20 residues. Trimming took 2 bases from V and 2 from J, leaving 25 bases between them. The V gene's germline CDR1 is GTSNPN and CDR2 SVGIG (reference sequence). The CDR3 here is CAWSPTPPGPLSTGANVLTF. The CDR3 region has the DNA TGTGCCTGGAGTCCAACCCCCCCCGGGCCCCTAAGTACTGGGGCCAACGTCCTGACTTTC.

The rearrangement links TRBV7-2 to TRBJ1-2; D perhaps matches TRBD1 (5 bases). Germline values: CDR1 SGHTA, CDR2 FQGNSA. This CDR3 comprises 13 residues. The V gene lost 1 base and the J gene lost 8 bases, with 11 bases spanning the gap. CDR3: CASSLVLGDGYTF. Here the CDR3 DNA reads TGTGCCAGCAGCTTAGTTCTCGGGGACGGCTACACCTTC.

The chain employs TRBV6-5 and TRBJ1-3; D gene ambiguous. CDR1 MNHEY and CDR2 SVGAGI come from the germline V gene. Trimming cost V 5 bases and J 0 bases, with 11 bases left between them. The CDR3 consists of 15 residues. The CDR3 loop is CASSPQADSGNTIYF. CDR3 sequence (DNA): TGTGCCAGCAGTCCCCAGGCGGACTCTGGAAACACCATATATTTT.

The chain carries TRBV6-5 and TRBJ2-2; possibly TRBD1 or TRBD2 for D (5 bases each). Trimming took off 5 bases at V and 7 bases at J, with 14 bases between the two ends. The CDR3 spans 14 residues. Germline lookup yields CDR1 MNHEY and CDR2 SVGAGI. The CDR3 DNA reads as TGTGCCAGCAGTAGACAGAGGGCGAACGGGGAGCTGTTTTTT. It encodes CASSRQRANGELFF.

The chain uses TRBV15 and TRBJ2-1; D possibly corresponds to TRBD2 (7 bases). The CDR3 runs 15 residues. V shed 4 bases and J shed 7 bases, with 17 bases lying between them. Germline lookup yields CDR1 LNHNV and CDR2 YYDKDF (reference sequence). The DNA of the CDR3 is TGTGCCACCAGCATCCGGCGGGGGCGTTTGAATGAGCAGTTCTTC. Its translation is CATSIRRGRLNEQFF.

The chain employs TRBV5-7 and TRBJ2-3, with D unresolved. TRBV5-7 is assigned to the ORF class and has an uncertain function. Trimming cost V 4 bases and J 6 bases, with 9 bases left between them. The CDR3 runs to 12 residues. The CDR3 nucleotides are TGTGCCAGCAGCCATGAAAGGGATACGCAGTATTTT. It specifies CASSHERDTQYF.

This rearrangement joins TRBV27 to TRBJ2-3, with 7 nucleotides matching TRBD1. Germline CDR1 MNHEY, CDR2 SMNVEV (reference sequence). The V gene end was trimmed by 7 bases and the J gene end by 2 bases; junction bases not matched to a gene: 9. The CDR3 extends over 15 amino acids. The CDR3 reads CASTLWGQPTDTQYF. The CDR3, as DNA: TGTGCCAGCACCCTCTGGGGACAGCCCACAGATACGCAGTATTTT.

This chain uses TRBV7-2 with TRBJ2-3, with 12 bases fitting TRBD2. Germline loops: CDR1 SGHTA, CDR2 FQGNSA. The CDR3 runs to 15 residues. The V and J ends lost 7 bases and 5 bases, in that order; junction bases with no gene match: 7. This CDR3 is CASTLLGLAGDTQYF. The CDR3 DNA reads TGTGCCAGCACCCTATTGGGACTAGCGGGAGATACGCAGTATTTT.

This chain links TRBV6-4 with TRBJ2-2; 7 bases are shared with TRBD2. This CDR3 spans 14 amino acids. Losses at the gene ends were 5 bases for V and 5 bases for J; bases not matched to a gene: 5. Germline lookup yields CDR1 MRHNA and CDR2 SNTAGT. The CDR3 nucleotides read TGTGCCAGCAGTAAACTAGCGTTAACCGGGGAGCTGTTTTTT. Translating gives CASSKLALTGELFF.

About this clone: The sample holds other DNA sequences that translate to the same CDR3. The V gene is TRBV29-1, the J gene TRBJ1-5; maybe TRBD1 (5 bases). Trimming removed 5 bases at V and 4 bases at J, with 12 bases between. CDR3 length: 13 amino acids. In germline, CDR1 is SQVTM, CDR2 ANQGSEA. DNA for the CDR3: TGCAGCGTTCTTACAGGTCTTAATCAGCCCCAGCATTTT. It is translated as CSVLTGLNQPQHF.

This clone occurred once. The chain links TRBV5-4 to TRBJ2-1; TRBD2 is a possible D gene (5 bases). Germline loops: CDR1 SGHNT, CDR2 YYREEE (reference sequence). The CDR3 length is 16 residues. The V and J ends lost 0 bases and 4 bases respectively, with 14 bases between them. The CDR3 sequence: CASSLAGFRQYNEQFF. CDR3 sequence (DNA): TGTGCCAGCAGCTTGGCGGGGTTCCGCCAGTACAATGAGCAGTTCTTC.

CDR3 sequence (DNA): TGTGCCAGCAGCTCGCCCCCAAATCAGCCCCAGCATTTT. Protein product: CASSSPPNQPQHF. The chain is built from TRBV5-8 and TRBJ1-5, with no clear D. CDR3 length: 13 residues. Trimming removed 3 bases at V and 4 bases at J, with 8 bases between. The germline gives CDR1 SGHTS, CDR2 YDEGEE.

The chain uses TRBV5-5 and TRBJ2-3, with 7 bases that match TRBD1. The germline gives CDR1 SGHKS, CDR2 YYEKEE (reference sequence). The CDR3 consists of 15 residues. J gave up 3 bases and V 3 bases, and 7 bases lay outside the gene matches. The CDR3 sequence is CASSSRQGGTDTQYF. Written as DNA, the CDR3 is TGTGCCAGCAGCTCCAGACAGGGCGGGACAGATACGCAGTATTTT.

V and J are TRBV5-5 and TRBJ2-1, with a possible D match to TRBD1 (6 bases). This CDR3 region has 16 residues. V was trimmed by 4 bases and J by 0 bases, leaving 14 bases between them. CDR1 and CDR2 from the germline V gene are SGHKS and YYEKEE (reference sequence). The CDR3 spells CASSPRTANSYNEQFF. The CDR3 region has the DNA TGTGCCAGCAGCCCCAGGACAGCCAACTCCTACAATGAGCAGTTCTTC.

The V call is TRBV18, the J call TRBJ1-5, with D hard to call. Trimming cost V 6 bases and J 0 bases, with 6 bases left between them. This CDR3 spans 13 amino acids. CDR1 is KGHSH and CDR2 is LQKENI in the germline V gene. The CDR3 DNA reads as TGTGCCAGCTCGGATTATAGCAATCAGCCCCAGCATTTT. Residues: CASSDYSNQPQHF.

The chain is built from TRBV15 and TRBJ2-7; tentative D call: TRBD2 (6 bases). V lost 3 bases and J lost 2, with 17 bases in between. CDR3 length: 16 residues. CDR1 is LNHNV, CDR2 YYDKDF, per germline (reference sequence). Written as DNA, the CDR3 is TGTGCCACCAGCAGGGAGTCTAGCGCACCCACCTACGAGCAGTACTTC. Translating it yields CATSRESSAPTYEQYF.